This TCR beta chain was sequenced in a study of somatic mutations in cytotoxic T cells in rheumatoid arthritis. Whole-study findings and limits: There were about an eighth of the roughly 65 patients in whom the largest CD8+ clone exceeded 20% of CD8+ cells. There was no significant difference in CD8+ T-cell clonality between rheumatoid arthritis patients and age-matched healthy controls.

Concerning this clone: The antigen is undetermined.

CDR3 size: 16 residues. The V gene's germline CDR1 is SEHNR and CDR2 FQNEAQ (reference sequence). Unmatched junction bases numbered 8, after V lost 5 bases and J lost 2 bases. TCRdb keeps only in-frame clones here, not all; method: immunoSEQ multiplex PCR. The sample lists under 20,000 clones; roughly 90% were seen once. The clonotype originates from a man aged 35-49 years in good health. The V and J genes are TRBV7-9 and TRBJ2-3, with 9 positions matching TRBD2. Sample: CD8+ T cells sorted from blood. CDR3 loop: CASSPTSGGTTDTQYF. CDR3 sequence (DNA): TGTGCCAGCAGCCCGACCAGCGGGGGGACCACAGATACGCAGTATTTT.